This T cell receptor (beta chain) was observed in a study of OX40 agonist ivuxolimab in advanced cancers. The CDR3 is 15 amino acids. V was cut by 4 bases and J by 4 bases, with 16 bases left in between. Germline V gene sequence: CDR1 ENHRY, CDR2 SYGVKD. Broader study findings: Average numbers of expanded clones were greater in CD8+ T cells than in CD4+.

Worth noting for this clone: The antigen is unknown.

TCRdb's copy holds only in-frame clones and misses some; the assay was immunoSEQ multiplex PCR. The sample yields tens of thousands of clones, more than 85% seen once. The genes are TRBV10-3 and TRBJ2-5; D possibly matches TRBD1 or TRBD2 (5 bases each). The source of this sequence is an adult with an advanced solid tumor such as melanoma, head and neck, liver or kidney cancer. The specimen was CD4+ or CD8+ T cells sorted from blood, collected in a trial of the OX40 agonist ivuxolimab. CDR3 bases: TGTGCCATCAGTGGGGAAGACGAGGGGAGAGAGACCCAGTACTTC. Amino acids: CAISGEDEGRETQYF.